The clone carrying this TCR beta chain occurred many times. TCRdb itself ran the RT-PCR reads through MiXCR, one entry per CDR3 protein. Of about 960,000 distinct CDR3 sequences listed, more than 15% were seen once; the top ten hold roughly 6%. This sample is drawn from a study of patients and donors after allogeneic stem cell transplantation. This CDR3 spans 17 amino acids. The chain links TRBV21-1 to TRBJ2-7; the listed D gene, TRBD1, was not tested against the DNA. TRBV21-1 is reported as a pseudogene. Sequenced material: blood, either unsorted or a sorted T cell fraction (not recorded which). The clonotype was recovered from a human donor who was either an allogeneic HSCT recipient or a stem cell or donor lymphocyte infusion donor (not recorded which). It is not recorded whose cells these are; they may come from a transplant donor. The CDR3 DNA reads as TGTGCCAGCAGCAAAGTGGCAGGGAAGGGAGTTTCCTACGAGCAGTACTTC. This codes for CASSKVAGKGVSYEQYF.